The source of this TCR beta chain is a study of blood T cell repertoires in COVID-19. It was during active infection that Seattle patients were enrolled and then longitudinally followed. The junction had 5 bases not matched to a gene; V was cut back by 2 bases and J by 1 base. The CDR3 spans 16 residues. Germline loops: CDR1 SEHNR, CDR2 FQNEAQ (reference sequence). Repertoires were generated with immunoSEQ multiplex PCR, while TCRdb's copy carries only in-frame clones and drops some. This table has around 220,000 clones, about 84% appearing once. This chain links TRBV7-9 with TRBJ2-4, with 7 positions matching TRBD1. The sample comprised peripheral blood. This clonotype was sampled from a woman of 80 years or more with COVID-19, enrolled during active disease. The CDR3 region is CASSLTTGLAKNIQYF. The CDR3 DNA sequence: TGTGCCAGCAGCTTAACGACAGGGTTGGCCAAAAACATTCAGTACTTC.